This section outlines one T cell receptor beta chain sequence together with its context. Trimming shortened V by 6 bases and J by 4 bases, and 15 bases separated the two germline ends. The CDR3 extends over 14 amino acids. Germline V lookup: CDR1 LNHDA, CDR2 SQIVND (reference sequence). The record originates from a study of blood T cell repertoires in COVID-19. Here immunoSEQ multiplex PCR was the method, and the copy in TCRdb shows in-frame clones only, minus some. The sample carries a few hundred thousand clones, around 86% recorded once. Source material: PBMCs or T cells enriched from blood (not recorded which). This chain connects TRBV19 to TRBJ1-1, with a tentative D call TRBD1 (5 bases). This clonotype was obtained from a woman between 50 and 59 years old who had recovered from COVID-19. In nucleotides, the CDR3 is TGTGCCAGTAGGCCAGGGTCCCCCGGCACTGAAGCTTTCTTT. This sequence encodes CASRPGSPGTEAFF.